Given below is one T cell receptor beta chain in context. Its target is unknown. This entry belongs to a study of T cells after yellow fever vaccination. Background on the study: Preparing low-cell-number fractions relied on SMART-Seq v4 Ultra Low Input.

Trimming removed 2 bases from V and 0 bases from J, with 5 bases in between. Germline-derived CDR1 and CDR2 are ENHRY and SYGVKD. The CDR3 is made up of 15 amino acids. TCRdb re-called the 5' RACE reads through MiXCR, storing one row per CDR3 protein. The table lists hundreds of thousands of distinct CDR3 sequences, about a fifth of them singletons, with roughly a sixth in the top ten. Whole-study results and caveats: A weaker secondary response peaked on day 5, the primary on day 15.

Source: PBMCs, taken more than 20 days after the first yellow fever vaccination. This receptor was identified in a man younger than 30 who received the YFV17D yellow fever vaccine. The rearrangement uses TRBV10-3 and TRBJ2-6; D is uncertain. CDR3 sequence reads: CAISEKGSGANVLTF. The DNA for the CDR3 is TGTGCCATCAGTGAGAAGGGCTCTGGGGCCAACGTCCTGACTTTC.